A single sample gave rise to the 16 T cell receptor beta chains below, sequenced in a study of cytomegalovirus exposure and HLA in healthy donors listed by TCRdb under 2017. The library was generated by the immunoSEQ multiplex PCR assay. Sourced from immuneACCESS, this table was stored by TCRdb with only in-frame sequences that have V and J called. A share of the clones is absent; for the studies checked, an unresolved V gene accounts for under half, and the remainder has no known explanation. In this sample the table shows around 150,000 clones, roughly nine tenths of which occur a single time. The ten top clones hold 4.5% to 7% of the sample. Sequencing was performed on PBMCs. The origin of the receptors is a woman in her thirties in good health and CMV-seronegative.

The chain is built from TRBV7-6 and TRBJ2-3, with 8 nucleotides matching TRBD1. The V gene's germline CDR1 is SGHVS and CDR2 FNYEAQ. The CDR3 consists of 15 residues. The J segment lost 2 bases and the V segment lost 5 bases, leaving 6 bases of the junction unmatched. In nucleotides, the CDR3 is TGTGCCAGCAGCCCTAGACAGGGGCTCACAGATACGCAGTATTTT. Protein sequence: CASSPRQGLTDTQYF.

The chain combines TRBV11-2 with TRBJ1-5; D is unclear. The CDR3 is 14 residues long. Germline V CDR1 and CDR2: SGHAT, FQNNGV. Trimming stripped 6 bases from V and 1 base from J, with 10 bases between. This chain's CDR3 is CASRMPGSNQPQHF. The CDR3 DNA reads TGTGCCAGCAGGATGCCCGGGAGCAATCAGCCCCAGCATTTT.

The chain carries TRBV4-2 and TRBJ1-1, with TRBD1 identical over 8 bases. V was pared by 2 bases and J by 5 bases, with 16 bases of the junction left unmatched. The CDR3 is 18 amino acids. Per the germline V gene, CDR1 is LGHNA and CDR2 is YNFKEQ. The CDR3 coding sequence is TGTGCCAGCAGCCAACGCGCTGGAGGGCAGGGGGCGCAGACTGAAGCTTTCTTT. It translates to CASSQRAGGQGAQTEAFF.

The chain couples TRBV4-3 to TRBJ1-3, with 7 bases lining up with TRBD1. Germline CDR1 LGHNA, CDR2 YSLEER. The CDR3 is 15 residues long. V trimming: 3 bases; J trimming: 2 bases; junction bases outside the gene matches: 4. This CDR3 reads CASSQFDRAGNTIYF. The CDR3 nucleotides read TGCGCCAGCAGCCAGTTCGACAGGGCTGGAAACACCATATATTTT.

CDR3 sequence: CASKWGTNTGELFF. CDR3 in DNA: TGCGCCAGCAAGTGGGGGACGAACACCGGGGAGCTGTTTTTT. The rearrangement joins TRBV4-3 to TRBJ2-2; D possibly matches TRBD1 or TRBD2 (5 bases each). Trimming pared 7 bases from V and 0 bases from J, leaving 9 bases between. CDR1 and CDR2 (germline): LGHNA, YSLEER. This CDR3 has 14 residues.

J is TRBJ2-7 and V is TRBV6-5; 8 bases are shared with TRBD1. The CDR3 runs 14 residues. Per the germline V gene, CDR1 is MNHEY and CDR2 is SVGAGI. V gave up 5 bases and J gave up 3 bases; unmatched junction bases: 6. The CDR3 region has the DNA TGTGCCAGCAGTACTGGGACAGGCATCTACGAGCAGTACTTC. It codes for CASSTGTGIYEQYF.

The chain carries TRBV19 and TRBJ1-5, with D tentatively TRBD1 (5 bases). The length of the CDR3 is 14 residues. Germline CDR1 is LNHDA and CDR2 is SQIVND (reference sequence). V dropped 5 bases and J dropped 6 bases, with 14 bases sitting between them. The CDR3 DNA reads as TGTGCCAGTAGTTGGGGCCTCAGCGGTCAGCCCCAGCATTTT. Translating it yields CASSWGLSGQPQHF.

This rearrangement joins TRBV27 to TRBJ2-1; 10 bases agree with TRBD2. V was clipped by 3 bases and J by 9 bases; unmatched bases: 5. Germline V lookup: CDR1 MNHEY, CDR2 SMNVEV (reference sequence). The CDR3 length is 14 residues. The CDR3 DNA is TGTGCCAGCAGTTTCACTAGCGGGGCAGCTGAGCAGTTCTTC. Amino acid sequence: CASSFTSGAAEQFF.

Regarding this clone: Other DNA sequences within the sample encode an identical CDR3. This chain joins TRBV5-4 and TRBJ2-5; 9 bases map to TRBD1. V was clipped by 0 bases and J by 5 bases; unmatched bases: 5. Germline V gene lookup returns CDR1 SGHNT and CDR2 YYREEE (reference sequence). This CDR3 spans 15 amino acids. CDR3 DNA: TGTGCCAGCAGCTTGGGAGACAGGGGGAGGGAGACCCAGTACTTC. This translates into CASSLGDRGRETQYF.

The chain carries TRBV7-7 and TRBJ2-1, with D perhaps assigned TRBD1 or TRBD2 (5 bases each). V was clipped by 2 bases and J by 6 bases, with 11 bases between them. The germline gives CDR1 SSHAT, CDR2 FNYEAQ (reference sequence). This CDR3 comprises 14 residues. CDR3 nucleotide sequence: TGTGCCAGCAGCTTATCGACGGGACCCAATGAGCAGTTCTTC. This encodes CASSLSTGPNEQFF. Together with reference TRBV7-7 and TRBJ2-1, the CDR3 gives the full variable domain: GAGVSQSPRYKVTKRGQDVTLRCDPISSHATLYWYQQALGQGPEFLTYFNYEAQPDKSGLPSDRFSAERPEGSISTLTIQRTEQRDSAMYRCASSLSTGPNEQFFGPGTRLTVL.

The chain links TRBV30 to TRBJ2-7; D is ambiguous. V lost 2 bases and J lost 7, with 9 bases in between. Germline assignment: CDR1 GTSNPN and CDR2 SVGIG (reference sequence). This CDR3 spans 11 amino acids. The CDR3 sequence: CAWSRAVEQYF. For the CDR3, the DNA is TGTGCCTGGAGTCGTGCGGTTGAGCAGTACTTC. Using reference TRBV30 and TRBJ2-7 for the parts outside the CDR3, the full variable domain is SQTIHQWPATLVQPVGSPLSLECTVEGTSNPNLYWYRQAAGRGLQLLFYSVGIGQISSEVPQNLSASRPQDRQFILSSKKLLLSDSGFYLCAWSRAVEQYFGPGTRLTVT.

The chain recombines TRBV5-5 with TRBJ2-7; D not certain. With 0 bases removed from V and 0 bases from J, the gap between germline ends came to 13 bases. Germline-derived CDR1 and CDR2 are SGHKS and YYEKEE (reference sequence). This CDR3 region has 16 residues. The CDR3 bases are TGTGCCAGCAGCTTGGTCCCCCCCCCACCCTCCTACGAGCAGTACTTC. Translation: CASSLVPPPPSYEQYF.

The V gene is TRBV5-5, the J gene TRBJ1-2; D is ambiguous. Germline V CDR1 and CDR2: SGHKS, YYEKEE (reference sequence). V dropped 0 bases and J dropped 6 bases, with 9 bases sitting between them. The CDR3 has 13 amino acids. This chain's CDR3 is CASSLEQIDGYTF. As DNA, the CDR3 is TGTGCCAGCAGCTTGGAACAGATTGATGGCTACACCTTC.

This chain links TRBV5-1 with TRBJ2-1; TRBD2 matches at 13 bases. The CDR3 is 17 residues long. Germline-derived CDR1 and CDR2 are SGHRS and YFSETQ. Unmatched junction bases numbered 10, after V lost 3 bases and J lost 7 bases. CDR3 amino acids: CASSWTWTSGGINEQFF. CDR3 in DNA: TGCGCCAGCAGCTGGACATGGACTAGCGGGGGAATAAATGAGCAGTTCTTC.

This chain connects TRBV7-9 to TRBJ2-7; 16 bases match TRBD2. The germline V gene has CDR1 SEHNR and CDR2 FQNEAQ (reference sequence). The V gene end was trimmed by 5 bases and the J gene end by 6 bases; junction bases not matched to a gene: 7. The CDR3 spans 16 residues. CDR3 loop: CASSHGTSGRASEQYF. The CDR3 region has the DNA TGTGCCAGCAGCCACGGGACTAGCGGGAGGGCGTCCGAGCAGTACTTC. Supplemented by reference TRBV7-9 and TRBJ2-7, the full variable domain reads DTGVSQNPRHKITKRGQNVTFRCDPISEHNRLYWYRQTLGQGPEFLTYFQNEAQLEKSRLLSDRFSAERPKGSFSTLEIQRTEQGDSAMYLCASSHGTSGRASEQYFGPGTRLTVT.

The chain employs TRBV6-5 and TRBJ2-5; no definite D call. From germline, CDR1 is MNHEY and CDR2 SVGAGI. There are 15 residues in the CDR3. Trimming removed 6 bases from V and 2 bases from J, with 16 bases in between. Here the CDR3 DNA reads TGTGCCAGCAGCACGAGTGACACGCCACAAGAGACCCAGTACTTC. This encodes CASSTSDTPQETQYF.